This entry lists 23 T cell receptor beta chains sequenced from one sample in a study of T cells after yellow fever vaccination. TCRdb independently ran MiXCR on the 5' RACE reads; one entry per CDR3 protein. The sample records roughly 500,000 distinct CDR3 sequences, about 19% being singletons. Source: PBMCs, taken 15 days after the yellow fever booster vaccination. These receptors were taken from a man younger than 45 who received the YFV17D yellow fever vaccine.

The chain couples TRBV7-2 to TRBJ2-1, with 8 bases fitting TRBD1. This CDR3 comprises 14 residues. Germline CDR1 SGHTA, CDR2 FQGNSA. The junction had 3 bases not matched to a gene; V was cut back by 3 bases and J by 5 bases. CDR3 region: CASSFGQGNNEQFF. In DNA form, the CDR3 reads TGTGCCAGCAGCTTCGGACAGGGAAACAATGAGCAGTTCTTC.

This clonotype was observed a single time. The CDR3 nucleotides are TGTGCCAGCAGCCCCGGGACTAGCGGCCCCCAAGGTGGAAATGAGCAGTTCTTC. The encoded protein is CASSPGTSGPQGGNEQFF. J is TRBJ2-1 and V is TRBV11-1; TRBD2 agrees at 11 bases. The CDR3 covers 18 residues. From germline, CDR1 is SGHAT and CDR2 FQDESV (reference sequence). The trim removed 5 bases at V and 7 bases at J, leaving 16 bases unmatched. Complete variable domain (other parts from reference TRBV11-1 and TRBJ2-1): EAEVAQSPRYKITEKSQAVAFWCDPISGHATLYWYRQILGQGPELLVQFQDESVVDDSQLPKDRFSAERLKGVDSTLKIQPAELGDSAMYLCASSPGTSGPQGGNEQFFGPGTRLTVL.

This clonotype has only a few counts. The chain recombines TRBV9 with TRBJ2-6; possible D gene TRBD1, 6 bases. Germline V gene data show CDR1 as SGDLS and CDR2 as YYNGEE. Trimming removed 3 bases from V and 0 bases from J, with 16 bases in between. This CDR3 is built from 18 residues. The CDR3 loop reads CASSAGELTISGANVLTF. DNA of the CDR3: TGTGCCAGCAGCGCAGGGGAGCTTACCATCTCTGGGGCCAACGTCCTGACTTTC. Looking up the rest from reference TRBV9 and TRBJ2-6 gives the full variable domain: DSGVTQTPKHLITATGQRVTLRCSPRSGDLSVYWYQQSLDQGLQFLIQYYNGEERAKGNILERFSAQQFPDLHSELNLSSLELGDSALYFCASSAGELTISGANVLTFGAGSRLTVL.

The rearrangement links TRBV5-6 to TRBJ2-5; D possibly corresponds to TRBD1 (6 bases). Germline V gene lookup returns CDR1 SGHDT and CDR2 YYEEEE. The CDR3 has 15 residues. V gave up 4 bases and J gave up 0 bases, with 13 bases separating them. The CDR3: CASSDDRTYQETQYF. The DNA for the CDR3 is TGTGCCAGCAGCGACGACAGGACGTACCAAGAGACCCAGTACTTC.

The J gene is TRBJ2-6, the V gene TRBV3-1; D is possibly TRBD2 (5 bases). This CDR3 has 14 amino acids. Per the germline V gene, CDR1 is LGHDT and CDR2 is YNNKEL (reference sequence). V lost 3 bases, J lost 11 bases, and 14 bases lay in between. The DNA for the CDR3 is TGTGCCAGCAGCCAGGGCAGTTGGAGGCACGTCCTGACTTTC. As protein: CASSQGSWRHVLTF.

Of note for this clonotype: One junction end does not reproduce the germline sequence, and a read error may be involved. The chain uses TRBV7-2 and TRBJ2-7, with 11 nucleotides matching TRBD2. The CDR3 spans 15 residues. In germline, CDR1 is SGHTA, CDR2 FQGNSA. The CDR3 nucleotides read TGTGCCAGCAGCTTAGCTGGGGATAGCGGGAGGGCCTATTATTTC. Translated, it gives CASSLAGDSGRAYYF.

The CDR3: CASSRMGLADYEQYF. Here the CDR3 DNA reads TGCGCCAGCAGCCGGATGGGACTAGCGGACTACGAGCAGTACTTC. The rearrangement joins TRBV4-3 to TRBJ2-7; 11 bases align to TRBD2. Germline CDR1 is LGHNA and CDR2 is YSLEER. The CDR3 runs to 15 residues. J lost 3 bases, V lost 4 bases, and 5 bases had no gene match.

The gene calls are TRBV10-1 and TRBJ2-2; D possibly corresponds to TRBD2 (5 bases). Per the germline V gene, CDR1 is WNHNN and CDR2 is SYGVQD (reference sequence). V gave up 4 bases and J gave up 3 bases, with 12 bases separating them. The length of the CDR3 is 15 residues. The CDR3 region has the DNA TGCGCCAGCAGTGCGGGCGGAGCGGACACCGGGGAGCTGTTTTTT. The encoded protein is CASSAGGADTGELFF.

The chain combines TRBV18 with TRBJ2-3; no firm D call. Trimming removed 2 bases at V and 6 bases at J, with 12 bases between. This CDR3 contains 14 residues. Germline V gives CDR1 KGHSH, CDR2 LQKENI. CDR3 DNA: TGTGCCAGCTCACCAGGGGTCCTGGGGGATACGCAGTATTTT. It encodes CASSPGVLGDTQYF.

The genes are TRBV5-1 and TRBJ2-2; D is unresolved. This CDR3 has 14 residues. Per the germline V gene, CDR1 is SGHRS and CDR2 is YFSETQ. With 0 bases removed from V and 2 bases from J, the gap between germline ends came to 5 bases. CDR3 region: CASSLDHNTGELFF. As DNA, the CDR3 is TGCGCCAGCAGCTTGGATCATAACACCGGGGAGCTGTTTTTT.

The gene calls are TRBV24-1 and TRBJ2-7; tentative D call: TRBD2 (6 bases). The V gene's germline CDR1 is KGHDR and CDR2 SFDVKD. The CDR3 consists of 14 residues. V shed 9 bases and J shed 4 bases, with 18 bases lying between them. The CDR3 DNA reads TGTGCCACCTATAAGGGACTCTCTAAGTACGAGCAGTACTTC. Translated: CATYKGLSKYEQYF.

This chain joins TRBV6-2 or TRBV6-3 and TRBJ2-7; D is ambiguous. Per germline, CDR1 MNHEY and CDR2 SVGEGT. This CDR3 is built from 13 residues. The germline V and J ends were trimmed by 8 bases and 2 bases, with 13 bases remaining between them. This chain's CDR3 is CASASGPTYEQYF. The CDR3 nucleotides read TGTGCCAGCGCCTCAGGACCCACCTACGAGCAGTACTTC.

This rearrangement joins TRBV6-5 to TRBJ2-7, with D possibly TRBD1 on 5 matching bases. The CDR3 covers 12 residues. From germline, CDR1 is MNHEY and CDR2 SVGAGI. Trimming left V 5 bases short and J 6 bases short, with 11 bases between. The CDR3: CASSNRQSEQYF. In DNA, the CDR3 is TGTGCCAGCAGTAACCGACAGTCCGAGCAGTACTTC.

This clonotype has more than one count but fewer than ten. This chain joins TRBV27 and TRBJ2-7; D tentatively reads TRBD1 or TRBD2 (7 bases each). V gave up 4 bases and J gave up 2 bases, with 15 bases separating them. The CDR3 is made up of 15 amino acids. Germline loops: CDR1 MNHEY, CDR2 SMNVEV (reference sequence). CDR3 nucleotide sequence: TGTGCCAGCAGTTCCAGGGGGGGCGAGCCCTACGAGCAGTACTTC. Protein product: CASSSRGGEPYEQYF.

There are many counts of this clonotype. CDR3 DNA sequence: TGTGCCATCAAGGCGGGAGGGGAGCGCTTAGGCACAGATACGCAGTATTTT. This translates into CAIKAGGERLGTDTQYF. This chain uses TRBV10-3 with TRBJ2-3, with 9 bases lining up with TRBD2. V shed 7 bases and J 1 base; nucleotides not matched to a gene: 12. This CDR3 comprises 17 residues. CDR1 and CDR2 (germline): ENHRY, SYGVKD.

This clonotype was seen only a few times. The gene calls are TRBV4-3 and TRBJ2-7, with TRBD1 matching over 9 bases. The length of the CDR3 is 17 residues. Trimming at V came to 0 bases and at J to 2 bases, leaving 8 bases not matched to a gene. Germline V gene sequence: CDR1 LGHNA, CDR2 YSLEER. The CDR3 sequence is CASSQDVQGAVAYEQYF. The CDR3 nucleotides read TGCGCCAGCAGCCAAGACGTACAGGGGGCAGTCGCCTACGAGCAGTACTTC.

The J gene is TRBJ2-2, the V gene TRBV10-1, with D unresolved. The germline CDR1 and CDR2 sequences are WNHNN and SYGVQD (reference sequence). Trimming cost V 5 bases and J 3 bases, with 7 bases left between them. The CDR3 is made up of 13 amino acids. The CDR3 reads CASSQQYTGELFF. The CDR3 DNA reads as TGCGCCAGCAGTCAACAGTACACCGGGGAGCTGTTTTTT.

This clonotype was detected a few times. The chain has TRBV6-1 and TRBJ2-1; a weak D match, TRBD2 (6 bases). CDR3 length: 16 amino acids. V lost 6 bases and J 0 bases, leaving 15 bases between the germline ends. Germline V gives CDR1 MNHNS, CDR2 SASEGT. The CDR3 coding sequence is TGTGCCAGCAGCGAGACTAGTCCCCACTCCTACAATGAGCAGTTCTTC. Encoded protein: CASSETSPHSYNEQFF.

This clonotype was detected only a few times. This chain uses TRBV20-1 with TRBJ1-4; D not certain. The CDR3 length is 13 residues. The V end lost 3 bases, the J end lost 2 bases, and 7 bases lay between the germline ends. The germline V gene encodes CDR1 DFQATT and CDR2 SNEGSKA (reference sequence). The CDR3 DNA follows: TGCAGTGCTAGCCCCGGCACTAATGAAAAACTGTTTTTT. Protein product: CSASPGTNEKLFF.

This rearrangement joins TRBV6-4 to TRBJ2-1, with 8 bases that match TRBD2. V trimming: 8 bases; J trimming: 5 bases; junction bases outside the gene matches: 8. CDR3 length: 14 residues. The V gene's germline CDR1 is MRHNA and CDR2 SNTAGT. This CDR3 is CASAPAGEHNEQFF. CDR3 nucleotides: TGTGCCAGCGCCCCAGCGGGAGAGCACAATGAGCAGTTCTTC.

This chain uses TRBV5-4 with TRBJ2-1; D not resolved. V lost 1 base and J lost 1, with 9 bases in between. The germline V gene has CDR1 SGHNT and CDR2 YYREEE (reference sequence). The CDR3 consists of 15 residues. CDR3 region: CASSLINRSYNEQFF. Here the CDR3 DNA reads TGTGCCAGCAGCTTGATTAATCGGTCCTACAATGAGCAGTTCTTC.

This clonotype was seen a handful of times. V gene TRBV7-9 combines with J gene TRBJ2-7; the D call may be TRBD1 or TRBD2 (5 bases each). Germline V CDR1 and CDR2: SEHNR, FQNEAQ (reference sequence). Trimming stripped 5 bases from V and 6 bases from J, with 17 bases between. This CDR3 region has 14 residues. CDR3 region: CASSPVAGTTEQYF. CDR3 DNA sequence: TGTGCCAGCAGCCCTGTAGCAGGGACCACCGAGCAGTACTTC.

This clonotype was observed at least ten times. This rearrangement joins TRBV7-9 to TRBJ2-1; D is unresolved. There are 11 residues in the CDR3. The V gene's germline CDR1 is SEHNR and CDR2 FQNEAQ (reference sequence). V was clipped by 2 bases and J by 9 bases, with 5 bases between them. CDR3 in amino acids: CASSLLGEQFF. The DNA of the CDR3 is TGTGCCAGCAGCTTACTGGGTGAGCAGTTCTTC.